Shown below are 28 T cell receptor beta chains from a single sample sequenced in a study of long-term antiretroviral therapy in people with HIV. Samples were assayed with immunoSEQ v3.0 at survey level. Only in-frame clones appear in the TCRdb table, and some are missing; sequencing was by immunoSEQ multiplex PCR. The sample holds some 20,000 clones, approximately 88% seen once. Sequencing was performed on unsorted PBMCs, taken roughly 6.1 years after starting antiretroviral therapy. These receptors were taken from a man aged 25 to 40 with HIV.

The rearrangement uses TRBV7-2 and TRBJ2-3, with 8 bases that match TRBD2. The CDR3 is made up of 14 amino acids. With 5 bases clipped from V and 0 bases from J, the junction kept 1 base outside the gene matches. Germline V lookup: CDR1 SGHTA, CDR2 FQGNSA. The CDR3 DNA reads as TGTGCCAGCAGCCGGGGGGGGAGCACAGATACGCAGTATTTT. Translated: CASSRGGSTDTQYF.

This chain uses TRBV29-1 with TRBJ2-3, with 11 positions matching TRBD2. Looked up from germline, CDR1 is SQVTM and CDR2 is ANQGSEA. With 5 bases clipped from V and 6 bases from J, the junction kept 4 bases outside the gene matches. CDR3 length: 13 residues. CDR3 amino acids: CSVRTSGRDTQYF. In DNA form, the CDR3 reads TGCAGCGTTCGGACTAGCGGGCGTGATACGCAGTATTTT.

The V call is TRBV5-4, the J call TRBJ1-2; 8 nucleotides agree with TRBD1. CDR1 is SGHNT and CDR2 is YYREEE in the germline V gene (reference sequence). V lost 0 bases, J lost 4 bases, and 8 bases stayed unmatched. This CDR3 region has 16 residues. The CDR3 spells CASSLADRGGSYGYTF. The CDR3 region has the DNA TGTGCCAGCAGCTTGGCTGACAGGGGAGGGAGCTATGGCTACACCTTC.

The V call is TRBV30, the J call TRBJ2-7; TRBD1 is a possible D gene (5 bases). With 4 bases removed from V and 1 base from J, the gap between germline ends came to 11 bases. The CDR3 is 13 amino acids. Germline V gene sequence: CDR1 GTSNPN, CDR2 SVGIG (reference sequence). The CDR3 spells CAWKPGSSYEQYF. The CDR3 DNA reads as TGTGCCTGGAAACCAGGGTCATCCTACGAGCAGTACTTC.

The V gene is TRBV19, the J gene TRBJ2-7; no reliable D call. The CDR3 runs to 13 residues. V was cut by 5 bases and J by 7 bases, with 15 bases left in between. Germline V gene sequence: CDR1 LNHDA, CDR2 SQIVND (reference sequence). CDR3 coding DNA: TGTGCCAGTAGTCGTATACCGTCTCGGGAGCAGTACTTC. Protein sequence: CASSRIPSREQYF.

This clone was recorded once. The chain couples TRBV4-3 to TRBJ2-1; TRBD2 aligns across 14 bases. Germline values: CDR1 LGHNA, CDR2 YSLEER. V shed 4 bases, J shed 3 bases, and the junction held 5 bases outside the gene matches. The CDR3 length is 17 residues. CDR3 in DNA: TGCGCCAGCAGCCCCGGACTAGCGGGAGGCCACTACAATGAGCAGTTCTTC. Its translation: CASSPGLAGGHYNEQFF.

The chain recombines TRBV7-6 with TRBJ2-2; perhaps TRBD1 as D (6 bases). Germline-derived CDR1 and CDR2 are SGHVS and FNYEAQ. This CDR3 region has 16 residues. Trimming stripped 1 base from V and 2 bases from J, with 11 bases between. The CDR3 loop reads CASSLEWGRNTGELFF. The CDR3 DNA reads TGTGCCAGCAGCTTAGAATGGGGGCGAAACACCGGGGAGCTGTTTTTT.

This chain connects TRBV7-8 to TRBJ2-7, with 8 positions matching TRBD2. After removal of 1 base from V and 3 bases from J, the junction contained 2 bases not matched to a gene. CDR3 size: 14 residues. Germline V lookup: CDR1 SGHVS, CDR2 FQNEAQ. The CDR3 coding sequence is TGTGCCAGCAGCTTAGGGACTAGCCGCTACGAGCAGTACTTC. Encoded protein: CASSLGTSRYEQYF.

The chain couples TRBV12-5 to TRBJ2-5; D is uncertain. CDR1 LGHNT and CDR2 FRNRAP come from the germline V gene. Deletions cut 2 bases from V and 7 bases from J, with 32 bases between. The CDR3 is 20 amino acids. In DNA form, the CDR3 reads TGTGCTAGTGGTTTGCCTGACCCCCCGTGGGCCAATGGGCCACCAGGGACCCAGTACTTC. Translating it yields CASGLPDPPWANGPPGTQYF.

This clone has only a few counts. The CDR3 is CASRVGRGAPNTEAFF. CDR3 nucleotides: TGTGCCAGCAGAGTCGGCAGGGGGGCGCCGAACACTGAAGCTTTCTTT. J is TRBJ1-1 and V is TRBV7-9; 7 nucleotides match TRBD1. The CDR3 is made up of 16 amino acids. Germline loops: CDR1 SEHNR, CDR2 FQNEAQ (reference sequence). V lost 6 bases, J lost 1 base, and 11 bases stayed unmatched.

The chain links TRBV7-2 to TRBJ2-2; weak D call: TRBD1 (6 bases). The CDR3 spans 15 residues. In germline, CDR1 is SGHTA, CDR2 FQGNSA. Trimming removed 5 bases from V and 2 bases from J, with 12 bases in between. CDR3 bases: TGTGCCAGCAGCCAGGCAGGGGTAAACACCGGGGAGCTGTTTTTT. Protein product: CASSQAGVNTGELFF.

The CDR3 DNA reads as TGTGCCAGTAGTTCCGCAGGGCTGAACACCGGGGAGCTGTTTTTT. Translating gives CASSSAGLNTGELFF. The chain links TRBV19 to TRBJ2-2; the D gene is possibly TRBD1 (5 bases). Germline loops: CDR1 LNHDA, CDR2 SQIVND (reference sequence). V was pared by 5 bases and J by 1 base, with 11 bases between. The CDR3 consists of 15 residues.

J is TRBJ1-1 and V is TRBV5-5; the D is unclear. Germline lookup yields CDR1 SGHKS and CDR2 YYEKEE (reference sequence). CDR3 length: 12 amino acids. Trimming stripped 1 base from V and 5 bases from J, with 6 bases between. CDR3 in amino acids: CASSLYSTEAFF. In DNA, the CDR3 is TGTGCCAGCAGCTTGTACTCTACTGAAGCTTTCTTT.

The chain is built from TRBV27 and TRBJ2-1; D is ambiguous. Between the trimmed V and J ends, which lost 2 bases and 4 bases, there was a span of 6 bases. This CDR3 has 13 amino acids. CDR1 is MNHEY, CDR2 SMNVEV, per germline (reference sequence). CDR3 region: CASSLTGYNEQFF. The CDR3, as DNA: TGTGCCAGCAGTTTAACTGGGTACAATGAGCAGTTCTTC.

This clone was observed once. The chain recombines TRBV19 with TRBJ1-5; no firm D call. In germline, CDR1 is LNHDA, CDR2 SQIVND (reference sequence). This CDR3 spans 18 amino acids. The germline V and J ends were trimmed by 6 bases and 4 bases, with 25 bases remaining between them. DNA for the CDR3: TGTGCCAGTAGCCCTGGATTCCGGGCCCCCGGTGGGAATCAGCCCCAGCATTTT. Protein sequence: CASSPGFRAPGGNQPQHF. Drawing the rest from reference TRBV19 and TRBJ1-5, the complete variable domain is DGGITQSPKYLFRKEGQNVTLSCEQNLNHDAMYWYRQDPGQGLRLIYYSQIVNDFQKGDIAEGYSVSREKKESFPLTVTSAQKNPTAFYLCASSPGFRAPGGNQPQHFGDGTRLSIL.

The chain employs TRBV19 and TRBJ1-1; TRBD1 might be the D (6 bases). The germline gives CDR1 LNHDA, CDR2 SQIVND (reference sequence). The CDR3 has 15 amino acids. The V end lost 7 bases, the J end lost 11 bases, and 26 bases lay between the germline ends. The DNA for the CDR3 is TGTGCCAGTACGCACAAGTTAATGGGAGGGGGAGAGGCTTTCTTT. It is translated as CASTHKLMGGGEAFF.

The J gene is TRBJ2-1, the V gene TRBV7-2, with TRBD2 identical over 9 bases. Per the germline V gene, CDR1 is SGHTA and CDR2 is FQGNSA. J lost 9 bases, V lost 2 bases, and 8 bases had no gene match. CDR3 length: 15 residues. CDR3 bases: TGTGCCAGCAGCTTAAGGACTAGCGTGTTAAGTGAGCAGTTCTTC. Translating it yields CASSLRTSVLSEQFF.

The chain employs TRBV7-9 and TRBJ1-2, with 10 bases aligning to TRBD1. CDR3 length: 16 amino acids. Germline trimming cut 5 bases from V and 3 bases from J; bases unmatched to any gene: 9. Germline lookup yields CDR1 SEHNR and CDR2 FQNEAQ (reference sequence). Here the CDR3 reads CASSPVGQGRDYGYTF. CDR3 sequence (DNA): TGTGCCAGCAGCCCTGTGGGACAGGGGCGCGACTATGGCTACACCTTC.

This chain connects TRBV7-9 to TRBJ1-3; TRBD1 might be the D (5 bases). The V end was cut by 6 bases, the J end by 0 bases, with 12 bases between. CDR1 is SEHNR and CDR2 is FQNEAQ in the germline V gene (reference sequence). The CDR3 loop spans 15 amino acids. CDR3 in DNA: TGTGCCAGCAGTTCGTTTCAGGGCTCTGGAAACACCATATATTTT. It specifies CASSSFQGSGNTIYF.

The rearrangement joins TRBV7-3 to TRBJ2-2; D call uncertain. The CDR3 extends over 12 amino acids. The V gene lost 1 base and the J gene lost 9 bases, with 6 bases spanning the gap. Germline V lookup: CDR1 SGHTA, CDR2 FQGTGA. The CDR3 loop is CASSLNARELFF. CDR3 sequence (DNA): TGTGCCAGCAGCTTAAATGCCCGGGAGCTGTTTTTT.

This sequence joins TRBV5-4 and TRBJ2-1, with D perhaps TRBD2 (5 bases). With 5 bases removed from V and 8 bases from J, the gap between germline ends came to 17 bases. The CDR3 is 14 residues long. The V gene's germline CDR1 is SGHNT and CDR2 YYREEE (reference sequence). The CDR3 spells CASSFTGYSYEQFF. CDR3 sequence (DNA): TGTGCCAGCAGTTTCACGGGGTATAGCTATGAGCAGTTCTTC.

This sequence joins TRBV27 and TRBJ2-7, with 7 bases lining up with TRBD2. After removal of 5 bases from V and 3 bases from J, the junction contained 10 bases not matched to a gene. The germline V gene encodes CDR1 MNHEY and CDR2 SMNVEV (reference sequence). There are 15 residues in the CDR3. CDR3 sequence (DNA): TGTGCCAGCAGTGCCGAGGGAGCGGGATACTACGAGCAGTACTTC. The encoded protein is CASSAEGAGYYEQYF.

The J gene is TRBJ2-5, the V gene TRBV29-1; D is possibly TRBD1 (5 bases). Germline V gene sequence: CDR1 SQVTM, CDR2 ANQGSEA. The CDR3 is made up of 13 amino acids. The V and J ends lost 1 base and 5 bases respectively, with 11 bases between them. CDR3 sequence: CSVEGQGTETQYF. In DNA form, the CDR3 reads TGCAGCGTTGAAGGGCAGGGTACGGAGACCCAGTACTTC.

This clone turned up a few times. The V gene is TRBV5-8, the J gene TRBJ2-7, with 9 bases fitting TRBD1. The CDR3 runs 15 residues. The germline CDR1 and CDR2 sequences are SGHTS and YDEGEE. Trimming removed 6 bases from V and 5 bases from J; junction bases left unmatched: 12. CDR3 in amino acids: CASTTRTDRGHEQYF. The CDR3, as DNA: TGTGCCAGCACCACTAGAACGGACAGGGGCCACGAGCAGTACTTC.

The rearrangement joins TRBV11-3 to TRBJ2-2; no clear D gene. This CDR3 is built from 13 residues. Trimming removed 1 base at V and 3 bases at J, with 3 bases between. The germline V gene encodes CDR1 SGHNT and CDR2 YENEEA. The CDR3 protein is CASSLGHTGELFF. In DNA form, the CDR3 reads TGTGCCAGCAGCTTAGGTCACACCGGGGAGCTGTTTTTT.

This clone was picked up one time. In DNA form, the CDR3 reads TGTGCCAGCCAGTTTCGCTACGAGCAGTACTTC. Its protein is CASQFRYEQYF. V and J are TRBV11-2 and TRBJ2-7; D unclear. CDR3 length: 11 residues. Germline V gene lookup returns CDR1 SGHAT and CDR2 FQNNGV. V gave up 8 bases and J gave up 3 bases, with 8 bases separating them. The entire variable domain, with the rest obtained from reference TRBV11-2 and TRBJ2-7, is as follows: EAGVAQSPRYKIIEKRQSVAFWCNPISGHATLYWYQQILGQGPKLLIQFQNNGVVDDSQLPKDRFSAERLKGVDSTLKIQPAKLEDSAVYLCASQFRYEQYFGPGTRLTVT.

The chain joins TRBV19 to TRBJ2-7; D may match TRBD1 or TRBD2 (5 bases each). The V and J ends lost 5 bases and 5 bases respectively, with 19 bases between them. The CDR3 loop spans 15 amino acids. Germline lookup yields CDR1 LNHDA and CDR2 SQIVND (reference sequence). The CDR3 region has the DNA TGTGCCAGTAGTGCCGCCGGGACCCCGGTCGACGAGCAGTACTTC. This gives the protein CASSAAGTPVDEQYF. The variable domain in full, with the rest retrieved from reference TRBV19 and TRBJ2-7, is DGGITQSPKYLFRKEGQNVTLSCEQNLNHDAMYWYRQDPGQGLRLIYYSQIVNDFQKGDIAEGYSVSREKKESFPLTVTSAQKNPTAFYLCASSAAGTPVDEQYFGPGTRLTVT.

The V call is TRBV18, the J call TRBJ2-3; D might be TRBD1 or TRBD2, each matching 5 bases. The CDR3 has 13 residues. The germline V gene has CDR1 KGHSH and CDR2 LQKENI. Trimming cost V 3 bases and J 4 bases, with 8 bases left between them. This CDR3 is CASSPRGADTQYF. The CDR3 region has the DNA TGTGCCAGCTCACCCAGAGGGGCAGATACGCAGTATTTT.